This TCR beta chain was sequenced during a study of CD8 T cells in ankylosing spondylitis. Broader study findings: For ankylosing spondylitis blood, a TCR beta motif of about eight highly homologous variants appeared characteristic. There was reportedly significant enrichment of clones that were disease-linked in matched ankylosing spondylitis synovial fluid.

This clonotype has only a few counts. Its antigen remains unidentified. TCRdb re-called the 5' RACE reads with MiXCR, one entry per CDR3 protein. The data hold approximately 39,000 distinct CDR3 sequences, with about an eighth observed a single time. The sequenced sample consisted of synovial fluid, either unsorted or a sorted T cell fraction (not recorded which). The TCR originated in a male donor with ankylosing spondylitis.

The CDR3 DNA is TGTGCCAGCAGTTCGGGACAGGGCGTGGAGACCCAGTACTTC. Amino acid sequence: CASSSGQGVETQYF. The gene calls are TRBV27 and TRBJ2-5; 9 bases align to TRBD1. Germline CDR1 and CDR2: MNHEY and SMNVEV (reference sequence). This CDR3 is 14 amino acids long. The J segment lost 5 bases and the V segment lost 4 bases, leaving 5 bases of the junction unmatched.